Listed below are T cell receptor beta chains from one sample, sequenced in a study of blood T cell repertoires in COVID-19. Method: immunoSEQ multiplex PCR; TCRdb's copy keeps in-frame clones and lacks some. The repertoire has 310,000 or so clones, 75% to 90% of them found once; the top ten carry 2% to 2.5%. The sequenced sample was peripheral blood. The receptors here all came from a woman aged 30 to 39 who had recovered from COVID-19. The CDR3 runs from the conserved cysteine through the conserved F or W. The order of the fields is V gene, D gene, J gene, clone size, CDR3 DNA, CDR3 protein. D genes are given only for firm matches. Clone size is given for some rows only: seen once, a few or many times, or a class if the clone is expanded.

v_call: TRBV19; d_call: -; j_call: TRBJ1-5; clone_size: -; cdr3_nt: TGTGCCAGCCGGGGACTGCTGATCAATCAGCCCCAGCATTTT; cdr3_aa: CASRGLLINQPQHF
v_call: TRBV12-5; d_call: TRBD1; j_call: TRBJ1-1; clone_size: -; cdr3_nt: TGTGCTAGTGGTTTGACAGGGGGTGAAGCTTTCTTT; cdr3_aa: CASGLTGGEAFF
v_call: TRBV10-2; d_call: -; j_call: TRBJ1-1; clone_size: -; cdr3_nt: TGCGCCAGCAGTTTAAGGTCGGGGGACACTGAAGCTTTCTTT; cdr3_aa: CASSLRSGDTEAFF
v_call: TRBV2; d_call: TRBD1; j_call: TRBJ2-5; clone_size: -; cdr3_nt: TGTGCCAGCAGGGGGACAGTCGGAGAGACCCAGTACTTC; cdr3_aa: CASRGTVGETQYF
v_call: TRBV7-3; d_call: -; j_call: TRBJ2-3; clone_size: -; cdr3_nt: TGTGCCAGCAGCTTCGGGAGAAGAGAGACAGATACGCAGTATTTT; cdr3_aa: CASSFGRRETDTQYF
v_call: TRBV19; d_call: -; j_call: TRBJ2-2; clone_size: once; cdr3_nt: TGTGCCAGTAGTATCCCTCTAGCTCCGGAGCTGTTTTTT; cdr3_aa: CASSIPLAPELFF
v_call: TRBV12-3/TRBV12-4; d_call: TRBD1; j_call: TRBJ2-3; clone_size: -; cdr3_nt: TGTGCCAGCAGTTTCAGGGGGCTGGATACGCAGTATTTT; cdr3_aa: CASSFRGLDTQYF
v_call: TRBV24-1; d_call: TRBD1; j_call: TRBJ1-1; clone_size: -; cdr3_nt: TGTGCCACCAGTGACAACGGACAGGGTGGGACTGAAGCTTTCTTT; cdr3_aa: CATSDNGQGGTEAFF
v_call: TRBV3-1/TRBV3-2; d_call: -; j_call: TRBJ2-3; clone_size: once; cdr3_nt: TGTGCCAGCAGCCAAGGGGGGGGCGGAGATACGCAGTATTTT; cdr3_aa: CASSQGGGGDTQYF
v_call: TRBV5-1; d_call: -; j_call: TRBJ2-3; clone_size: -; cdr3_nt: TGCGCCAGCAGCTTGACTTTTTTCCATGAGGGGGAGACCCGATCCACAGATACGCAGTATTTT; cdr3_aa: CASSLTFFHEGETRSTDTQYF
v_call: TRBV5-4; d_call: TRBD2; j_call: TRBJ2-7; clone_size: -; cdr3_nt: TGTGCCAGCAGCCCCGAAGCGGGAGGGAAGCGAGAGCAGTACTTC; cdr3_aa: CASSPEAGGKREQYF
v_call: TRBV7-7; d_call: TRBD2; j_call: TRBJ2-3; clone_size: -; cdr3_nt: TGTGCTAGCAGCTTAGGCCCTAGCGGGGGCTCAGATACGCAGTATTTT; cdr3_aa: CASSLGPSGGSDTQYF
v_call: TRBV7-9; d_call: TRBD1; j_call: TRBJ2-7; clone_size: once; cdr3_nt: TGTGCCAGCAGCCCCCGGGACAGTTCAGTAGGGGACTTC; cdr3_aa: CASSPRDSSVGDF
v_call: TRBV27; d_call: TRBD1; j_call: TRBJ1-6; clone_size: few; cdr3_nt: TGTGCCAGCACCACCCTACCGGGACAGGGATATTCACCCCTCCACTTT; cdr3_aa: CASTTLPGQGYSPLHF
v_call: TRBV27; d_call: -; j_call: TRBJ2-6; clone_size: -; cdr3_nt: TGTGCCAGCAGTTTATCAGATTTCTTGGCTGAGGCCAACGTCCTGACTTTC; cdr3_aa: CASSLSDFLAEANVLTF
v_call: TRBV7-2; d_call: TRBD2; j_call: TRBJ2-3; clone_size: -; cdr3_nt: TGTGCCAGCAGCTGGCAAGCGGGGGCCAGAGATACGCAGTATTTT; cdr3_aa: CASSWQAGARDTQYF
v_call: TRBV19; d_call: TRBD2; j_call: TRBJ2-1; clone_size: -; cdr3_nt: TGTGCCAGTAGTATAGTCCTAGCGGGACATGAGCAGTTCTTC; cdr3_aa: CASSIVLAGHEQFF
v_call: TRBV11-1; d_call: -; j_call: TRBJ2-3; clone_size: -; cdr3_nt: TGTGCCAGCCGTTTTTCGGGGAGAACAGATACGCAGTATTTT; cdr3_aa: CASRFSGRTDTQYF
v_call: TRBV19; d_call: -; j_call: TRBJ2-7; clone_size: -; cdr3_nt: TGTGCCAGTAGGCAGGGTTACGAGCAGTACTTC; cdr3_aa: CASRQGYEQYF
v_call: TRBV7-9; d_call: TRBD2; j_call: TRBJ2-3; clone_size: -; cdr3_nt: TGTGCCAGCAGCTTATCAGCGGGAGCAGATACGCAGTATTTT; cdr3_aa: CASSLSAGADTQYF
v_call: TRBV27; d_call: TRBD1; j_call: TRBJ2-6; clone_size: -; cdr3_nt: TGTGCCAGCAGTTTATGGTCAGGGGGCTCAGTCTCTGGGGCCAACGTCCTGACTTTC; cdr3_aa: CASSLWSGGSVSGANVLTF
v_call: TRBV10-3; d_call: -; j_call: TRBJ2-2; clone_size: -; cdr3_nt: TGTGCCATCATGGGGGGGCCGAACACCGGGGAGCTGTTTTTT; cdr3_aa: CAIMGGPNTGELFF
v_call: TRBV5-1; d_call: -; j_call: TRBJ1-2; clone_size: -; cdr3_nt: TGCGCCAGCAGCTACGGTCGGGGGGCCGGGAACTATGGCTACACCTTC; cdr3_aa: CASSYGRGAGNYGYTF
v_call: TRBV19; d_call: TRBD2; j_call: TRBJ2-1; clone_size: -; cdr3_nt: TGTGCCAGTAGTATACCCCTATGGGGAGGGCCGAATGAGCAGTTCTTC; cdr3_aa: CASSIPLWGGPNEQFF
v_call: TRBV27; d_call: -; j_call: TRBJ1-1; clone_size: -; cdr3_nt: TGTGCCAGCAGTTTAGCCCCCGGGGCTGAAGCTTTCTTT; cdr3_aa: CASSLAPGAEAFF
v_call: TRBV27; d_call: TRBD2; j_call: TRBJ2-7; clone_size: -; cdr3_nt: TGTGCCAGCAGTATATATAGCGGGAGTAACTACGAGCAGTACTTC; cdr3_aa: CASSIYSGSNYEQYF
v_call: TRBV5-8; d_call: -; j_call: TRBJ2-7; clone_size: -; cdr3_nt: TGTGCCAGCAGCCTCCGCGGAGGGTCCGAGCAGTACTTC; cdr3_aa: CASSLRGGSEQYF
v_call: TRBV6-2/TRBV6-3; d_call: TRBD2; j_call: TRBJ2-7; clone_size: few; cdr3_nt: TGTGCCAGCAGTTTCAGGACTAGCGGGGGATACGAGCAGTACTTC; cdr3_aa: CASSFRTSGGYEQYF
v_call: TRBV18; d_call: -; j_call: TRBJ2-1; clone_size: -; cdr3_nt: TGTGCCAGCTCACCGGAAGTGGGCAGGGGCTCCTACAATGAGCAGTTCTTC; cdr3_aa: CASSPEVGRGSYNEQFF
v_call: TRBV11-2; d_call: -; j_call: TRBJ2-5; clone_size: -; cdr3_nt: TGTGCCAGCAGGGGAGGGGGAATCGGAGAGACCCAGTACTTC; cdr3_aa: CASRGGGIGETQYF
v_call: TRBV5-6; d_call: -; j_call: TRBJ1-1; clone_size: -; cdr3_nt: TGTGCCAGCAGCTCTACGGGGGGCCCTGAAGCTTTCTTT; cdr3_aa: CASSSTGGPEAFF
v_call: TRBV7-2; d_call: TRBD1; j_call: TRBJ1-2; clone_size: -; cdr3_nt: TGTGCCAGCAGCGCCGGGACAGGGACAAGGGGCTACACCTTC; cdr3_aa: CASSAGTGTRGYTF
v_call: TRBV2; d_call: -; j_call: TRBJ2-7; clone_size: -; cdr3_nt: TGTGCCAGCAGCGGACAGGGAGGGGAGCAGTACTTC; cdr3_aa: CASSGQGGEQYF
v_call: TRBV9; d_call: -; j_call: TRBJ2-1; clone_size: -; cdr3_nt: TGTGCCAGCAGCGTAGGTGGAGGGTCATCCTACAATGAGCAGTTCTTC; cdr3_aa: CASSVGGGSSYNEQFF
v_call: TRBV5-1; d_call: TRBD1; j_call: TRBJ2-3; clone_size: once; cdr3_nt: TGCGCCAGCAGCCTTACAGGGGGGACCACAGATACGCAGTATTTT; cdr3_aa: CASSLTGGTTDTQYF
v_call: TRBV19; d_call: TRBD2; j_call: TRBJ2-7; clone_size: -; cdr3_nt: TGTGCCAGTAGTATATATAGCGGGAGCTACGAGCAGTACTTC; cdr3_aa: CASSIYSGSYEQYF
v_call: TRBV10-2; d_call: -; j_call: TRBJ2-7; clone_size: -; cdr3_nt: TGCGCCAGCAGAAAGATGGTGGCAAGCTACGAGCAGTACTTC; cdr3_aa: CASRKMVASYEQYF
v_call: TRBV3-1/TRBV3-2; d_call: -; j_call: TRBJ2-2; clone_size: -; cdr3_nt: TGTGCCAGCACCCCCCAGGGGTTCTCCGGGGAGCTGTTTTTT; cdr3_aa: CASTPQGFSGELFF
v_call: TRBV5-4; d_call: TRBD1; j_call: TRBJ1-2; clone_size: -; cdr3_nt: TGTGCCAGCAGCTTTTCGACAGGGCGCGACTACACCTTC; cdr3_aa: CASSFSTGRDYTF
v_call: TRBV4-1; d_call: -; j_call: TRBJ2-1; clone_size: -; cdr3_nt: TGCGCCAGCAGCCAAGGGGTCGGGAGAGATGAGCAGTTCTTC; cdr3_aa: CASSQGVGRDEQFF
v_call: TRBV6-5; d_call: -; j_call: TRBJ2-1; clone_size: -; cdr3_nt: TGTGCCAGCAAAAGGGACATAAGCTCCTACAATGAGCAGTTCTTC; cdr3_aa: CASKRDISSYNEQFF
v_call: TRBV29-1; d_call: -; j_call: TRBJ2-1; clone_size: -; cdr3_nt: TGCAGCGTTGTGAGGCGGAGCTCCTACAATGAGCAGTTCTTC; cdr3_aa: CSVVRRSSYNEQFF
v_call: TRBV7-2; d_call: TRBD1; j_call: TRBJ1-3; clone_size: -; cdr3_nt: TGTGCCAGCAGCCCAGGGGGCGCGGGAAACACCATATATTTT; cdr3_aa: CASSPGGAGNTIYF
v_call: TRBV9; d_call: TRBD2; j_call: TRBJ2-2; clone_size: once; cdr3_nt: TGTGCCAGCACCCCCCGGGGGGGTACGGACGGGGAGCTGTTTTTT; cdr3_aa: CASTPRGGTDGELFF
v_call: TRBV5-1; d_call: -; j_call: TRBJ1-5; clone_size: -; cdr3_nt: TGCGCCAGCAGCTTGGGAGGACAAGCTGGGCAGCCCCAGCATTTT; cdr3_aa: CASSLGGQAGQPQHF
v_call: TRBV12-5; d_call: -; j_call: TRBJ2-1; clone_size: -; cdr3_nt: TGTGCTAGTGGTTTCCCAGGGGCAGATGAGCAGTTCTTC; cdr3_aa: CASGFPGADEQFF
v_call: TRBV7-5; d_call: -; j_call: TRBJ1-6; clone_size: -; cdr3_nt: TGTGCCAGAAGCGGAAGGGGATGCAGGACCTATAATTCACCCCTCCACTTT; cdr3_aa: CARSGRGCRTYNSPLHF
v_call: TRBV5-1; d_call: -; j_call: TRBJ2-2; clone_size: once; cdr3_nt: TGCGCCAGCAGCTTGGAAGCATATACCGGGGAGCTGTTTTTT; cdr3_aa: CASSLEAYTGELFF
v_call: TRBV11-2; d_call: -; j_call: TRBJ2-1; clone_size: once; cdr3_nt: TGTGCCAGCAGCCCCGGGGGGCGGGGTGAGCAGTTCTTC; cdr3_aa: CASSPGGRGEQFF
v_call: TRBV18; d_call: -; j_call: TRBJ2-7; clone_size: once; cdr3_nt: TGTGCCAGCTCACGGACTCTGGGTCGGGAGTCCTACGAGCAGTACTTC; cdr3_aa: CASSRTLGRESYEQYF
v_call: TRBV4-1; d_call: -; j_call: TRBJ2-3; clone_size: -; cdr3_nt: TGCGCCAGCAGCCAAGAGAGGGCGGATACGCAGTATTTT; cdr3_aa: CASSQERADTQYF
v_call: TRBV3-1/TRBV3-2; d_call: -; j_call: TRBJ1-1; clone_size: -; cdr3_nt: TGTGCCAGCAGCCAAGAGGACACTCGGAGGGTAACTGAAGCTTTCTTT; cdr3_aa: CASSQEDTRRVTEAFF
v_call: TRBV7-8; d_call: -; j_call: TRBJ2-1; clone_size: -; cdr3_nt: TGTGCCAGCAGCCCAGGGGCAGCCAATGAGCAGTTCTTC; cdr3_aa: CASSPGAANEQFF
v_call: TRBV6-5; d_call: -; j_call: TRBJ2-1; clone_size: -; cdr3_nt: TGTGCCAGCAACCAGCGCAATGAGCAGTTCTTC; cdr3_aa: CASNQRNEQFF
v_call: TRBV28; d_call: -; j_call: TRBJ1-2; clone_size: -; cdr3_nt: TGTGCCAGCAGCCTGGGAGGGGCCATCTATGGCTACACCTTC; cdr3_aa: CASSLGGAIYGYTF
v_call: TRBV24-1; d_call: -; j_call: TRBJ2-2; clone_size: -; cdr3_nt: TGTGCCACCGGCTCGAACACCGGGGAGCTGTTTTTT; cdr3_aa: CATGSNTGELFF
v_call: TRBV28; d_call: TRBD1; j_call: TRBJ2-7; clone_size: -; cdr3_nt: TGTGCCAGCAGTCATGGGACAGAGGTCTTCTCCTACGAGCAGTACTTC; cdr3_aa: CASSHGTEVFSYEQYF
v_call: TRBV4-2; d_call: TRBD2; j_call: TRBJ2-3; clone_size: -; cdr3_nt: TGTGCCAGCAGCCCTGGGACTAGCGGGACCTTAGATACGCAGTATTTT; cdr3_aa: CASSPGTSGTLDTQYF
v_call: TRBV4-1; d_call: TRBD1; j_call: TRBJ1-1; clone_size: -; cdr3_nt: TGCGCCAGCAGCCAAGTACAGGGGAGCACTGAAGCTTTCTTT; cdr3_aa: CASSQVQGSTEAFF